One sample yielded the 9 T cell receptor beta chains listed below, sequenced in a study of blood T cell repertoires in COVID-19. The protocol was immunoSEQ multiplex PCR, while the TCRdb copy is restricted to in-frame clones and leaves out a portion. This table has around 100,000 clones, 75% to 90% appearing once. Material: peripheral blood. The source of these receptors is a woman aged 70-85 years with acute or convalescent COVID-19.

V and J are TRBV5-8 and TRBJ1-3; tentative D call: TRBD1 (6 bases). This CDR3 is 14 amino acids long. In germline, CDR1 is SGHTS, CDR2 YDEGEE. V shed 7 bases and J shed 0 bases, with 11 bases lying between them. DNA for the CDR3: TGTGCCAGCGGACAGTTCCTCTCTGGAAACACCATATATTTT. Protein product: CASGQFLSGNTIYF.

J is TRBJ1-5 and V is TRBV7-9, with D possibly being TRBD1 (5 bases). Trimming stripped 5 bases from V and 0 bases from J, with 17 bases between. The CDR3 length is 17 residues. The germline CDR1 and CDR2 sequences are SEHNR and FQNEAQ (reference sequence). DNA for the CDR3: TGTGCCAGCAGCCCGCGGGGGGAAGGGGATAGCAATCAGCCCCAGCATTTT. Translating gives CASSPRGEGDSNQPQHF.

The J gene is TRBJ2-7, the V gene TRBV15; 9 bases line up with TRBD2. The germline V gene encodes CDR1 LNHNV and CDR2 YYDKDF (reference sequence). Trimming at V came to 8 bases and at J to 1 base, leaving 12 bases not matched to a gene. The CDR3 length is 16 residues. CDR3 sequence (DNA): TGTGCCACCGGCCCTAAGACTAGCGGTTCGTCCTACGAGCAGTACTTC. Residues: CATGPKTSGSSYEQYF. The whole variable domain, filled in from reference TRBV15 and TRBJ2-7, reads DAMVIQNPRYQVTQFGKPVTLSCSQTLNHNVMYWYQQKSSQAPKLLFHYYDKDFNNEADTPDNFQSRRPNTSFCFLDIRSPGLGDTAMYLCATGPKTSGSSYEQYFGPGTRLTVT.

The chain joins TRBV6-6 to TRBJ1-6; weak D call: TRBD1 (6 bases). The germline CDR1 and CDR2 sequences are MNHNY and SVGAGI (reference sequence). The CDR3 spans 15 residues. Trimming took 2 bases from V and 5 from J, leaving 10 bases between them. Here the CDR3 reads CASSYAAGDNSPLHF. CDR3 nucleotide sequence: TGTGCCAGCAGTTACGCCGCAGGGGATAATTCACCCCTCCACTTT.

The CDR3 loop is CASSATALLRAFF. The CDR3 bases are TGTGCCAGCAGCGCGACTGCCCTCCTTAGAGCTTTCTTT. This sequence joins TRBV2 and TRBJ1-1, with no clear D. CDR3 length: 13 amino acids. Trimming shortened V by 6 bases and J by 10 bases, and 18 bases separated the two germline ends. Looked up from germline, CDR1 is SNHLY and CDR2 is FYNNEI. The full variable domain, in which reference TRBV2 and TRBJ1-1 provide the parts outside the CDR3, is EPEVTQTPSHQVTQMGQEVILRCVPISNHLYFYWYRQILGQKVEFLVSFYNNEISEKSEIFDDQFSVERPDGSNFTLKIRSTKLEDSAMYFCASSATALLRAFFGQGTRLTVV.

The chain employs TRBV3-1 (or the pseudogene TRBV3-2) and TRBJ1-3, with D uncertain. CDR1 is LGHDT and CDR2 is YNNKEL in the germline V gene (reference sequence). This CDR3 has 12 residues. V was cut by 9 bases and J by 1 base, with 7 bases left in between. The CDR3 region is CASPGSGNTIYF. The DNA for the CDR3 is TGTGCCAGTCCGGGGTCTGGAAACACCATATATTTT.

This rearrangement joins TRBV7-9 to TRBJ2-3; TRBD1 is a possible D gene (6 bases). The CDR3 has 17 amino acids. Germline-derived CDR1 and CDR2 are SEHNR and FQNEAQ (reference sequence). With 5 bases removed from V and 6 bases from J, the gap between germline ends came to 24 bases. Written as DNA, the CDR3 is TGTGCCAGCAGCGTACTAATCGGAAGAGGGGGAATGGATACGCAGTATTTT. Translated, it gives CASSVLIGRGGMDTQYF.

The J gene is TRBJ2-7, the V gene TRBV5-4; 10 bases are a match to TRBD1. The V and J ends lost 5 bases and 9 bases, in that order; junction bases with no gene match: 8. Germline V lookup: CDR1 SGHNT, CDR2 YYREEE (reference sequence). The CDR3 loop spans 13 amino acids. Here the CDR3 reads CASRPGTGERQYF. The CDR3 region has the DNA TGTGCCAGCAGACCCGGGACAGGGGAACGGCAGTACTTC.

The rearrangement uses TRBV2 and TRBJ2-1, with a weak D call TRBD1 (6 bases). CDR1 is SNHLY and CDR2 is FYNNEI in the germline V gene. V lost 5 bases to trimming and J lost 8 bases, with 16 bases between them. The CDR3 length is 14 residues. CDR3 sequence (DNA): TGTGCCAGCAGTATCCGAGCGCACAGGGATGAGCAGTTCTTC. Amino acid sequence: CASSIRAHRDEQFF.